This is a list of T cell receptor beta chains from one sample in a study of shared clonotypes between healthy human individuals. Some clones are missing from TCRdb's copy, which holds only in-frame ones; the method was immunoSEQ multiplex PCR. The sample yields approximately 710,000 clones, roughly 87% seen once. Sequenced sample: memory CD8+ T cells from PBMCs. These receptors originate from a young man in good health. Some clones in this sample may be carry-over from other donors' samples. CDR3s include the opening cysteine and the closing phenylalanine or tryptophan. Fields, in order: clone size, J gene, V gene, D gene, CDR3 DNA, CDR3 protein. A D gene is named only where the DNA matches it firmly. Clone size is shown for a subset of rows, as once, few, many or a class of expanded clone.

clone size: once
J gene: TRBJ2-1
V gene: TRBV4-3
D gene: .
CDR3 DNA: TGCGCCAGCAGCCCCTCGACCAGGGTGCGCGAGCAGTTCTTC
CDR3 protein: CASSPSTRVREQFF

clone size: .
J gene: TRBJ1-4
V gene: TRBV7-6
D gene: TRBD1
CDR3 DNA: TGTGCCAGCAGCTGGAACCGGGACAGTCCGAATGAAAAACTGTTTTTT
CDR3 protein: CASSWNRDSPNEKLFF

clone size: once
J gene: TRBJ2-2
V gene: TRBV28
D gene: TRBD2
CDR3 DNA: TGTGCCAGCAGTCGGGAGCGGGAGCTCACCGGGGAGCTGTTTTTT
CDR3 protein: CASSRERELTGELFF

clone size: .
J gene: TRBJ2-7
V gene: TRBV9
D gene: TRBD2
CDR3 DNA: TGTGCCAGCAGCGAGAATAGCGGGAGGGCCTACGAGCAGTACTTC
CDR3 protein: CASSENSGRAYEQYF

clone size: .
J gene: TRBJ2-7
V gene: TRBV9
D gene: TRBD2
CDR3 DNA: TGTGCCAGCAGCGTAGGGGGCGGGAGGATCTACGAGCAGTACTTC
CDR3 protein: CASSVGGGRIYEQYF

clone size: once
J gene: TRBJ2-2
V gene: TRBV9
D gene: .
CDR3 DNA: TGTGCCAGCAGCGTAGGACTAGTTGGCACCGGGGAGCTGTTTTTT
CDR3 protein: CASSVGLVGTGELFF

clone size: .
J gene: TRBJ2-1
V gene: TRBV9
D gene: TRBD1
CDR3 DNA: TGTGCCAGCAGCCCCGCAGCGGGACAGGGGGCGGGTGAGCAGTTCTTC
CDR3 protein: CASSPAAGQGAGEQFF

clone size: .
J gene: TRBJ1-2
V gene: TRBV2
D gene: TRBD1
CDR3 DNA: TGTGCCAGCAGTCCTTTACAGGGGACTAACTATGGCTACACCTTC
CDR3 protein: CASSPLQGTNYGYTF

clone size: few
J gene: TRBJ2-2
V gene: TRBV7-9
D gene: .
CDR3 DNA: TGTGCCAGCAGCCCGGGATGGAACACCGGGGAGCTGTTTTTT
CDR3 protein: CASSPGWNTGELFF

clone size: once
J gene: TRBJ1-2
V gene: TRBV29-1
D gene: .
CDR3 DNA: TGCAGCGTTTCCGGGCCCGGCTATGGCTACACCTTC
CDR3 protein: CSVSGPGYGYTF

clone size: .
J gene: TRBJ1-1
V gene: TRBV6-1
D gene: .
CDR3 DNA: TGTGCCAGCAGTGAATATCCGTCAACCGTTATTGAAGCTTTCTTT
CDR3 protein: CASSEYPSTVIEAFF

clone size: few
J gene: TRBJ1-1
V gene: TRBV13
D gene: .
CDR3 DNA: TGTGCCAGCAGCTACCGGGGGGTTATGAACACTGAAGCTTTCTTT
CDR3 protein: CASSYRGVMNTEAFF

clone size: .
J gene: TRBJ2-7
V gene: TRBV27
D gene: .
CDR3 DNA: TGTGCCAGCAGTTCTCCCTACCCTATCGGGTCCCACGAGCAGTACTTC
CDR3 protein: CASSSPYPIGSHEQYF

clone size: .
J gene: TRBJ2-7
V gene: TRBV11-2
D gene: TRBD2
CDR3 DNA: TGTGCCAGCAGGGCGAAGCGGGGACCCTCCTACGAGCAGTACTTC
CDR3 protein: CASRAKRGPSYEQYF

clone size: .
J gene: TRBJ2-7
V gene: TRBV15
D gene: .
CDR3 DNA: TGTGCCACCAGCAGAAAGCCCCAGATTCCAATCTACGAGCAGTACTTC
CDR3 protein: CATSRKPQIPIYEQYF

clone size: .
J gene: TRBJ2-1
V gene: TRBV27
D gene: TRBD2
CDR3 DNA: TGTGCCAGCAGTAGACGGGAGGGCACCTACAATGAGCAGTTCTTC
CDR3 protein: CASSRREGTYNEQFF

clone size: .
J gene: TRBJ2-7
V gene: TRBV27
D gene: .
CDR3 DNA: TGTGCCAGCAGTTTAGGGCAGTCCTACGAGCAGTACTTC
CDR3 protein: CASSLGQSYEQYF

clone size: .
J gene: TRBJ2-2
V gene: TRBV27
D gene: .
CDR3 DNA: TGTGCCAGCAGTTTAGTCACCGGGGAGCTGTTTTTT
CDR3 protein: CASSLVTGELFF

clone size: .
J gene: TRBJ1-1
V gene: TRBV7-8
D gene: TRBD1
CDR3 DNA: TGTGCCAGCAGCTTACCGGGACAGGGGGCTCTAGGCACTGAAGCTTTCTTT
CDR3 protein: CASSLPGQGALGTEAFF

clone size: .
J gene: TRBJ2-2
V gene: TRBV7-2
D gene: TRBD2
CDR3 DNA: TGTGCCAGCAGCGGCCAGGGACTAACCGAACCGCTTAACACCGGGGAGCTGTTTTTT
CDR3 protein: CASSGQGLTEPLNTGELFF

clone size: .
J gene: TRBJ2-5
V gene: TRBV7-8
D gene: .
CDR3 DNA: TGTGCCAGCAGCTTAGAGCCGATGGGGGCTTGGATCCCCCAGTACTTC
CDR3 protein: CASSLEPMGAWIPQYF

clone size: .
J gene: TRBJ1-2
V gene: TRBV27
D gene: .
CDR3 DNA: TGTGCCAGCAGAGACCCGGCCCGGGGGCCTAACTATGGCTACACCTTC
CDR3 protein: CASRDPARGPNYGYTF

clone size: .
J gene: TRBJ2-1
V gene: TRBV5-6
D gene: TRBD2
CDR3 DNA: TGTGCCAGCAGCCCGGGACTAGCGTTCTACAATGAGCAGTTCTTC
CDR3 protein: CASSPGLAFYNEQFF

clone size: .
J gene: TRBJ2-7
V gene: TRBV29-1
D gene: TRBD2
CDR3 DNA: TGCAGCGTTGCCGGGAGGGCCAAGTACGAGCAGTACTTC
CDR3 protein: CSVAGRAKYEQYF

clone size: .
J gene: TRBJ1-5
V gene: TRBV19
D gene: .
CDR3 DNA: TGTGCCAGTAGTATAGGGACAAGACATCAGCCCCAGCATTTT
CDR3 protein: CASSIGTRHQPQHF

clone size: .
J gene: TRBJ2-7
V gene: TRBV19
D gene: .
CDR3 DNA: TGTGCCAGAGGTTATTGGAGGGGTAGCTCCTACGAGCAGTACTTC
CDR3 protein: CARGYWRGSSYEQYF

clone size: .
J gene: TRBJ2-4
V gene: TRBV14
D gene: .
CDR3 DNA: TGTGCCAGCAGCCAAGGGCCGGGGGGCGCGGACATTCAGTACTTC
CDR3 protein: CASSQGPGGADIQYF

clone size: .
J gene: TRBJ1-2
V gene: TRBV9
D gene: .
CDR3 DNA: TGTGCCAGCAGCGTAGGCGGGCCCCTCTCCGGCTACACCTTC
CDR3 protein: CASSVGGPLSGYTF

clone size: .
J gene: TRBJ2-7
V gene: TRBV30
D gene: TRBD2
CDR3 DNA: TGTGCCTGGAGTGTAGCGGGAGACTACGAGCAGTACTTC
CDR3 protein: CAWSVAGDYEQYF

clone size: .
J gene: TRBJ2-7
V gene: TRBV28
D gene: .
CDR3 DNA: TGTGCCAGCAGTTTACAGGCAGGGGTCGAGCAGTACTTC
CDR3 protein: CASSLQAGVEQYF

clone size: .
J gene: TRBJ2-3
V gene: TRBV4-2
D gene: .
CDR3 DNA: TGTGCCAGCAGCCAAGAAGTTGGCGGAGGGTATCCGCAGTATTTT
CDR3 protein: CASSQEVGGGYPQYF

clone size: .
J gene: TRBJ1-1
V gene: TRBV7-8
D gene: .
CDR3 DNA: TGTGCCAGCAGCTTATTGGTCACTGAAGCTTTCTTT
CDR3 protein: CASSLLVTEAFF

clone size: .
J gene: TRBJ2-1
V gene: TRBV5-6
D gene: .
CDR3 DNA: TGTGCCAGCAGCTTACAGACAGGCACGTACAATGAGCAGTTCTTC
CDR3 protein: CASSLQTGTYNEQFF

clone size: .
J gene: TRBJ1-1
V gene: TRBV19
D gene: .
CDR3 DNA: TGTGCCAGTAGCACCTGGAGTCTGGGGGCGAACACTGAAGCTTTCTTT
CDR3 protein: CASSTWSLGANTEAFF

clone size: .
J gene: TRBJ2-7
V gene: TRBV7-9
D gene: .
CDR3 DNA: TGTGCCAGCAGCTTGGGTCTTAACGAGCAGTACTTC
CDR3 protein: CASSLGLNEQYF

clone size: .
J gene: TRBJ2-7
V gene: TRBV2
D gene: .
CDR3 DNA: TGTGCCAGCAGTGAAGCACAGGGAGGTCATGGGGAGCAGTACTTC
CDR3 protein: CASSEAQGGHGEQYF